This TCR beta chain was identified in a study of T cell responses to AZD1222 COVID-19 vaccine. Study conclusions and caveats: Donor demographics were predominantly white British with a female majority; clonal diversity may be underestimated. Of the AZD1222 recipients, only 5 or 6 were seropositive at baseline.

Repertoires were generated with immunoSEQ multiplex PCR, while TCRdb's copy carries only in-frame clones and drops some. Altogether 140,000 or so clones are present, 80% to 90% being singletons, with the ten largest covering around 1.5%. A note on this clone: Its antigen is undetermined.

With V trimmed by 7 bases and J by 5 bases, 4 bases remained unmatched. The CDR3 is 14 residues long. The germline CDR1 and CDR2 sequences are SGHAT and FQNNGV. The rearrangement links TRBV11-2 to TRBJ2-3, with TRBD1 matching 12 bases. The material was peripheral blood, obtained on day 0 of AZD1222 vaccination. This TCR derives from an adult in good health. The CDR3 DNA is TGTGCCAGCACCCGGGACAGGGGGCAAGATACGCAGTATTTT. Protein: CASTRDRGQDTQYF.